This entry is about one TCR beta chain. The sample is drawn from a study of CD8 T cells in Susac syndrome. TEMRA cells were FACS-enriched, with CD8+ and CD4+ T cells isolated negatively. About 0.5 to 1 ug RNA was reverse transcribed with random hexamers. TCRdb passed the immunoSEQ multiplex PCR reads through MiXCR, listing each CDR3 protein once. Here the sample spans 150,000 to 200,000 distinct CDR3 sequences, approximately 94% being singletons. V was shortened by 0 bases and J by 3 bases, with 6 bases between the two germline ends. Looked up from germline, CDR1 is SGHDN and CDR2 is FVKESK. This CDR3 comprises 13 residues.

The sequencing input was CD4+ T cells from PBMCs. The chain employs TRBV14 and TRBJ2-7; D is ambiguous. This TCR came from a human donor with multiple sclerosis. CDR3 sequence (DNA): TGTGCCAGCAGCCAAGATGCCCGCTACGAGCAGTACTTC. Its translation: CASSQDARYEQYF.